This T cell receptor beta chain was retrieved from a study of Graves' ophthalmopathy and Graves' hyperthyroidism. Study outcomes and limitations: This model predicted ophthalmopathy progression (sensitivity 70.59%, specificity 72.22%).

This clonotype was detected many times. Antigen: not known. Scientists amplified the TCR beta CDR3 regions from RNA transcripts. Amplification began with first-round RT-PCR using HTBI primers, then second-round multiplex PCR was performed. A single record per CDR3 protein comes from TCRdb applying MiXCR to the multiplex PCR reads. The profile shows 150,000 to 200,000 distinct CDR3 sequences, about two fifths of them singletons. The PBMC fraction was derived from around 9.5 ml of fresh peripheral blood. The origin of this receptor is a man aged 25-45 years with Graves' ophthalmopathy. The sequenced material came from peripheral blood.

For the CDR3, the DNA is TGCAGTCCCTGGGCCGTGGAGACCGGGGAGCTGTTTTTT. Translated: CSPWAVETGELFF. The rearrangement links TRBV20-1 to TRBJ2-2; D not certain. The CDR3 has 13 amino acids. Germline values: CDR1 DFQATT, CDR2 SNEGSKA (reference sequence). The V gene lost 8 bases and the J gene lost 5 bases, with 15 bases spanning the gap.